The 19 T cell receptor beta chains below all came from one sample that was sequenced in a study of blood T cell repertoires in COVID-19. Libraries were prepared by immunoSEQ multiplex PCR; TCRdb keeps only in-frame clonotypes and omits some of them. The sample includes some 360,000 clones, around 87% seen only once; the top ten take about 2%. Material for sequencing was peripheral blood. The receptors originated from a woman aged 60-75 years with COVID-19, enrolled during active disease.

V gene TRBV5-1 combines with J gene TRBJ2-2, with D tentatively TRBD2 (6 bases). V lost 4 bases to trimming and J lost 6 bases, with 19 bases between them. CDR1 and CDR2 from the germline V gene are SGHRS and YFSETQ. The length of the CDR3 is 16 residues. CDR3 loop: CASSLGPISGAGELFF. CDR3 nucleotide sequence: TGCGCCAGCAGCCTGGGACCCATATCGGGGGCCGGGGAGCTGTTTTTT.

The gene calls are TRBV18 and TRBJ1-1, with 12 bases identical to TRBD1. The germline gives CDR1 KGHSH, CDR2 LQKENI. The CDR3 is made up of 14 amino acids. Trimming at V came to 8 bases and at J to 4 bases, leaving 5 bases not matched to a gene. CDR3 residues: CASGTGGGGTEAFF. CDR3 DNA: TGTGCCAGCGGGACAGGGGGCGGGGGCACTGAAGCTTTCTTT.

This chain connects TRBV5-5 to TRBJ2-1; maybe TRBD1 (6 bases). The length of the CDR3 is 15 residues. Per the germline V gene, CDR1 is SGHKS and CDR2 is YYEKEE (reference sequence). V lost 3 bases to trimming and J lost 5 bases, with 15 bases between them. CDR3 sequence reads: CASSSTGWANNEQFF. In DNA, the CDR3 is TGTGCCAGCAGCTCCACAGGGTGGGCCAACAATGAGCAGTTCTTC.

This rearrangement joins TRBV7-3 to TRBJ2-1; D is possibly TRBD2 (7 bases). With 5 bases removed from V and 16 bases from J, the gap between germline ends came to 21 bases. The CDR3 covers 13 residues. The V gene's germline CDR1 is SGHTA and CDR2 FQGTGA. The CDR3 protein is CASSPSRGGGHFF. The CDR3 bases are TGTGCCAGCAGCCCCAGCCGAGGCGGGGGCCATTTCTTC.

CDR3 loop: CASSLRHQKAGWRVEDTQYF. CDR3 bases: TGCGCCAGCAGCCTGAGACACCAAAAAGCGGGGTGGAGAGTGGAAGATACGCAGTATTTT. The chain carries TRBV4-1 and TRBJ2-3; 7 positions match TRBD2. The germline V gene encodes CDR1 MGHRA and CDR2 YSYEKL. The CDR3 is made up of 20 amino acids. The V and J ends lost 4 bases and 5 bases, in that order; junction bases with no gene match: 24.

The V call is TRBV19, the J call TRBJ1-1; possible D gene TRBD1, 5 bases. The germline V and J ends were trimmed by 10 bases and 2 bases, with 17 bases remaining between them. Germline loops: CDR1 LNHDA, CDR2 SQIVND (reference sequence). This CDR3 is built from 14 residues. The CDR3 reads CATPSPGGNTEAFF. The CDR3 nucleotides are TGTGCCACCCCATCCCCCGGGGGTAACACTGAAGCTTTCTTT.

This sequence joins TRBV6-4 and TRBJ1-2; 8 nucleotides agree with TRBD1. This CDR3 has 13 amino acids. CDR1 is MRHNA and CDR2 is SNTAGT in the germline V gene. V gave up 6 bases and J gave up 2 bases; unmatched junction bases: 2. CDR3 sequence reads: CASRGQDNYGYTF. CDR3 coding DNA: TGTGCCAGCAGGGGACAGGACAACTATGGCTACACCTTC.

This chain connects TRBV5-1 to TRBJ2-5, with 9 nucleotides matching TRBD2. CDR1 and CDR2 (germline): SGHRS, YFSETQ. The V and J ends lost 1 base and 4 bases, in that order; junction bases with no gene match: 8. CDR3 length: 16 amino acids. CDR3 sequence (DNA): TGCGCCAGCAGCTTGAAAGCGGGGGGTGTCTCAGAGACCCAGTACTTC. This sequence encodes CASSLKAGGVSETQYF.

Note on this clone: The sample has other DNA sequences that encode this CDR3 too. The rearrangement links TRBV3-1 (or the pseudogene TRBV3-2) to TRBJ1-3; tentatively, D is TRBD1 (5 bases). This CDR3 comprises 15 residues. V was cut by 1 base and J by 4 bases, with 11 bases left in between. Germline V gives CDR1 LGHDT, CDR2 YNNKEL (reference sequence). This chain's CDR3 is CASSQGGGSGNTIYF. CDR3 in DNA: TGTGCCAGCAGCCAAGGGGGCGGTTCGGGAAACACCATATATTTT.

The chain uses TRBV4-2 and TRBJ2-1; the match to TRBD2 covers 11 bases. Trimming took 0 bases from V and 8 from J; bases not matched to a gene: 9. The CDR3 runs to 17 residues. In germline, CDR1 is LGHNA, CDR2 YNFKEQ. The CDR3 is CASSQEPGLAVTDEQFF. The CDR3 bases are TGTGCCAGCAGCCAAGAGCCGGGACTAGCGGTTACGGATGAGCAGTTCTTC.

The V gene is TRBV5-1, the J gene TRBJ2-1; D perhaps matches TRBD2 (6 bases). V lost 5 bases and J 8 bases, leaving 11 bases between the germline ends. The CDR3 has 12 amino acids. CDR1 SGHRS and CDR2 YFSETQ come from the germline V gene. This CDR3 is CASSRTGDEQFF. The CDR3 coding sequence is TGCGCCAGCAGTCGGACGGGGGATGAGCAGTTCTTC.

V usage is TRBV18 and J usage is TRBJ1-3; D is unresolved. Germline CDR1 reads KGHSH; CDR2 reads LQKENI. V was trimmed by 2 bases and J by 4 bases, leaving 12 bases between them. The CDR3 totals 15 residues. CDR3 DNA: TGTGCCAGCTCACCAGGGATGGACTCCGGAAACACCATATATTTT. Protein sequence: CASSPGMDSGNTIYF.

This clone appeared once. The gene calls are TRBV4-1 and TRBJ2-7; weak D call: TRBD2 (6 bases). V was shortened by 1 base and J by 6 bases, with 10 bases between the two germline ends. The CDR3 sequence is 13 residues long. Germline CDR1 MGHRA, CDR2 YSYEKL. CDR3 bases: TGCGCCAGCAGCCAAGGGGGACTTCCCGAGCAGTACTTC. It is translated as CASSQGGLPEQYF.

The chain employs TRBV6-1 and TRBJ1-2; the D gene is possibly TRBD1 (6 bases). The CDR3 extends over 13 amino acids. The germline gives CDR1 MNHNS, CDR2 SASEGT. The ends were cut back, 2 bases at V and 5 bases at J, with 9 bases in the middle. CDR3 region: CASSESQGYGYTF. The CDR3 nucleotides read TGTGCCAGCAGTGAAAGTCAGGGGTATGGCTACACCTTC.

The rearrangement links TRBV27 to TRBJ1-5, with 7 bases matching TRBD1. Germline V gene lookup returns CDR1 MNHEY and CDR2 SMNVEV (reference sequence). The CDR3 is 16 amino acids. Trimming at V came to 0 bases and at J to 7 bases, leaving 9 bases not matched to a gene. The DNA for the CDR3 is TGTGCCAGCAGTTTATCGGGAAGGGGGCGCGAACAGCCCCAGCATTTT. It translates to CASSLSGRGREQPQHF.

V usage is TRBV6-1 and J usage is TRBJ2-1; 7 nucleotides match TRBD1. The CDR3 runs to 17 residues. The V gene's germline CDR1 is MNHNS and CDR2 SASEGT. J was trimmed by 5 bases and V by 1 base; bases with no gene match: 11. CDR3 in DNA: TGTGCCAGCAGTGAAGAGGTAGGGGGCCGAGGGGACAATGAGCAGTTCTTC. It specifies CASSEEVGGRGDNEQFF.

This sequence joins TRBV19 and TRBJ1-2; D possibly corresponds to TRBD1 (6 bases). The CDR3 is made up of 14 amino acids. Trimming pared 5 bases from V and 4 bases from J, leaving 14 bases between. Germline V gene lookup returns CDR1 LNHDA and CDR2 SQIVND (reference sequence). In DNA, the CDR3 is TGTGCCAGTAGTCCTACCGGGACAAGCTATGGCTACACCTTC. Protein: CASSPTGTSYGYTF. Complete variable domain (other parts from reference TRBV19 and TRBJ1-2): DGGITQSPKYLFRKEGQNVTLSCEQNLNHDAMYWYRQDPGQGLRLIYYSQIVNDFQKGDIAEGYSVSREKKESFPLTVTSAQKNPTAFYLCASSPTGTSYGYTFGSGTRLTVV.

The rearrangement links TRBV7-9 to TRBJ2-1; no clear D gene. The V gene lost 0 bases and the J gene lost 4 bases, with 4 bases spanning the gap. The CDR3 has 13 amino acids. The germline gives CDR1 SEHNR, CDR2 FQNEAQ (reference sequence). CDR3 DNA: TGTGCCAGCAGCTTAGCCCAGTACAATGAGCAGTTCTTC. Translating gives CASSLAQYNEQFF.

The chain has TRBV19 and TRBJ2-3; TRBD1 aligns across 9 bases. The CDR3 length is 15 residues. CDR1 and CDR2 from the germline V gene are LNHDA and SQIVND (reference sequence). The V segment lost 10 bases and the J segment 5 bases; nucleotides outside the gene matches: 13. CDR3 bases: TGTGCCACGTCACACAGGGGGCGAACGGGAGATACGCAGTATTTT. It encodes CATSHRGRTGDTQYF.